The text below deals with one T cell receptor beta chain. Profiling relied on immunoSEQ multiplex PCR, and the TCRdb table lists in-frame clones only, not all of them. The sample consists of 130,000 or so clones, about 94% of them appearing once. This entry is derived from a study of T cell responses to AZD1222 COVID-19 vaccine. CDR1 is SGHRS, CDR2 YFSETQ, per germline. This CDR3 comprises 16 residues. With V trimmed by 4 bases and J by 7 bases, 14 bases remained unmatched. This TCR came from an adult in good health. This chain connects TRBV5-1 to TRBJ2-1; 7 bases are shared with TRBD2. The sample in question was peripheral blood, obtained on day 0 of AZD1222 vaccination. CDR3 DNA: TGCGCCAGCAGCCCCACCCTCGGACTAGGGAATAATGAGCAGTTCTTC. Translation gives CASSPTLGLGNNEQFF.